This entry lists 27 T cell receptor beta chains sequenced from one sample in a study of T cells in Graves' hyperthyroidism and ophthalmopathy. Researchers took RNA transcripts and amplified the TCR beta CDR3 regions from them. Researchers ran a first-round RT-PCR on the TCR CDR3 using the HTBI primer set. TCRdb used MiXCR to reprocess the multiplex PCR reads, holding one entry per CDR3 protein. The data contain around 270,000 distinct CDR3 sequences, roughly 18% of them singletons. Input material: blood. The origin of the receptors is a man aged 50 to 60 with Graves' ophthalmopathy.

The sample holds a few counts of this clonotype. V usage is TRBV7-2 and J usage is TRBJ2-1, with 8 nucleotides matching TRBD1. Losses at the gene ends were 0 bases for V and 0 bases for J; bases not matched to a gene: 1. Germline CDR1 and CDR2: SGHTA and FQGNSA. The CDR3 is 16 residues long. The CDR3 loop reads CASSLADRGSYNEQFF. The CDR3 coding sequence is TGTGCCAGCAGCTTAGCCGACAGGGGCTCCTACAATGAGCAGTTCTTC.

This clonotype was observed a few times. The CDR3 loop is CSVERLPPSYNEQFF. DNA of the CDR3: TGCAGCGTTGAAAGACTACCACCCTCCTACAATGAGCAGTTCTTC. The chain joins TRBV29-1 to TRBJ2-1, with D possibly being TRBD2 (5 bases). The CDR3 spans 15 residues. Germline loops: CDR1 SQVTM, CDR2 ANQGSEA. Trimming shortened V by 2 bases and J by 0 bases, and 11 bases separated the two germline ends.

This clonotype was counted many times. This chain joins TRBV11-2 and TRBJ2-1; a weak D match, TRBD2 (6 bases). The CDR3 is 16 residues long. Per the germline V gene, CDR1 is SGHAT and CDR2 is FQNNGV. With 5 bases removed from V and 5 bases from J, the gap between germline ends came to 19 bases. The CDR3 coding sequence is TGTGCCAGCAGCGCAAGGGACTTAACCTTAAACAATGAGCAGTTCTTC. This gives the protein CASSARDLTLNNEQFF.

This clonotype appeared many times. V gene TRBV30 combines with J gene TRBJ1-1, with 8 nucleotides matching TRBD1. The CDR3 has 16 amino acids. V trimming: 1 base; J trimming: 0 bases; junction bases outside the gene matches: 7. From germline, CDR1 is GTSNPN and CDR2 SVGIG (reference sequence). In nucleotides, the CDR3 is TGTGCCTGGAGTGCGGGACAGGAGAACATGAACACTGAAGCTTTCTTT. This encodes CAWSAGQENMNTEAFF.

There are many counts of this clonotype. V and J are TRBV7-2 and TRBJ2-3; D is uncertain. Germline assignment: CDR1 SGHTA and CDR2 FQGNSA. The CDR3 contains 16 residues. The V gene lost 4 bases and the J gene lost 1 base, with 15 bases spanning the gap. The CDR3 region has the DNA TGTGCCAGCAGCTCCCCCGACTGGATCGGCACAGATACGCAGTATTTT. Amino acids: CASSSPDWIGTDTQYF.

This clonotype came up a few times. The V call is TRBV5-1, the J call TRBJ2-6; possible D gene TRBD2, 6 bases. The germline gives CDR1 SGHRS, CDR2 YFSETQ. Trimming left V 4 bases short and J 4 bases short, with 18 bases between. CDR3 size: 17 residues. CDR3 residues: CASSTFPGEAGANVLTF. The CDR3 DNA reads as TGCGCCAGCAGCACCTTTCCCGGGGAGGCGGGGGCCAACGTCCTGACTTTC.

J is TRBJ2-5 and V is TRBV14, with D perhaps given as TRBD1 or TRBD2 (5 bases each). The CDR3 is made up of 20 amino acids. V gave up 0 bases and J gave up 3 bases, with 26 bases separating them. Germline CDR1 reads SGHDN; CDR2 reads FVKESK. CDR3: CASSQDKRWPLGEFKETQYF. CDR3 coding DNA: TGTGCCAGCAGCCAAGATAAGAGGTGGCCGCTGGGGGAATTCAAAGAGACCCAGTACTTC.

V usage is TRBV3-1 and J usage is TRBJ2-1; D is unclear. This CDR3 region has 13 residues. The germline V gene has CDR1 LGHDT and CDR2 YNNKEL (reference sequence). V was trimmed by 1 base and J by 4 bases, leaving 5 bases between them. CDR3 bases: TGTGCCAGCAGCCAAGGGACGTACAATGAGCAGTTCTTC. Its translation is CASSQGTYNEQFF.

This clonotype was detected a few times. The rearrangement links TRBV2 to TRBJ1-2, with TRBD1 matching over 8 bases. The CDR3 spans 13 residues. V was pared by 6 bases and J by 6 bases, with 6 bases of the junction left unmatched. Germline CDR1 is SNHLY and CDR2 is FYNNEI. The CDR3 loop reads CASRADRVDGYTF. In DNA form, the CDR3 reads TGTGCCAGCAGAGCGGACAGGGTGGATGGCTACACCTTC.

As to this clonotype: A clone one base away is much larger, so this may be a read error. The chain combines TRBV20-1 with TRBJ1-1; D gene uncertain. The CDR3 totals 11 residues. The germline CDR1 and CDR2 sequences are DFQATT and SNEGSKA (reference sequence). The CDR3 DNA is TGCAGCCTCCAGGACCCCCTCGGGGCTTTCTTT. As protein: CSLQDPLGAFF.

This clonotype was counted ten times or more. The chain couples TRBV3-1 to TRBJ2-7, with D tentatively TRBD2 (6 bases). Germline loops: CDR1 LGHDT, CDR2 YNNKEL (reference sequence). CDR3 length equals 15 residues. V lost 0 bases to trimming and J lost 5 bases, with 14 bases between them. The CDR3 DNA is TGTGCCAGCAGCCAAGATGGGACGGGGAGGAACGAGCAGTACTTC. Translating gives CASSQDGTGRNEQYF.

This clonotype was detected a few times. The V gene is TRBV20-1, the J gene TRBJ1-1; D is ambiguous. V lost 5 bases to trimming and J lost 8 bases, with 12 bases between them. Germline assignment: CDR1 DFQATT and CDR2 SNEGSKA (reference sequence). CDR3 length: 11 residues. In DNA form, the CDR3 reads TGCAGTGCTCACGGGAAGATGGAAGCTTTCTTT. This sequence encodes CSAHGKMEAFF.

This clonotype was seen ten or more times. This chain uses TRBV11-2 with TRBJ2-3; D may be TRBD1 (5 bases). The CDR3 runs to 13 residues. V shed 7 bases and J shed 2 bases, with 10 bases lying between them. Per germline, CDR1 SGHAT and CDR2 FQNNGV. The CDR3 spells CASTDRYTDTQYF. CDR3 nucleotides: TGTGCCAGCACCGACAGATACACAGATACGCAGTATTTT.

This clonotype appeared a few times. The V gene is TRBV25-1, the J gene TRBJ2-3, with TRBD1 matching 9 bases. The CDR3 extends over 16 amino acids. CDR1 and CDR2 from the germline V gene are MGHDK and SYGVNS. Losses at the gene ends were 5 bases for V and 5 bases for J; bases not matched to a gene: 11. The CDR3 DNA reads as TGTGCCAGCAGTCCTCAGGGGGGACAGGGAAGAGATACGCAGTATTTT. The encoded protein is CASSPQGGQGRDTQYF.

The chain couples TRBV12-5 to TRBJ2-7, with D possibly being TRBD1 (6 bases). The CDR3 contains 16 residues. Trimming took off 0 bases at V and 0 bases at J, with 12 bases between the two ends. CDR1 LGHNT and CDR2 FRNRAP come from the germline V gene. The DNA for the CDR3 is TGTGCTAGTGGTTTGGTACACCGGACAGCCTCCTACGAGCAGTACTTC. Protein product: CASGLVHRTASYEQYF. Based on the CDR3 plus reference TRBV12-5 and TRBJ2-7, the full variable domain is DARVTQTPRHKVTEMGQEVTMRCQPILGHNTVFWYRQTMMQGLELLAYFRNRAPLDDSGMPKDRFSAEMPDATLATLKIQPSEPRDSAVYFCASGLVHRTASYEQYFGPGTRLTVT.

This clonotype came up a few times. This CDR3 reads CASSTTSGRGETQYF. The CDR3, as DNA: TGTGCCAGCAGCACGACTAGCGGGAGAGGAGAGACCCAGTACTTC. The chain recombines TRBV6-1 with TRBJ2-5; TRBD2 aligns across 12 bases. Looked up from germline, CDR1 is MNHNS and CDR2 is SASEGT. The CDR3 is 15 residues long. Trimming took 6 bases from V and 4 from J; bases not matched to a gene: 6.

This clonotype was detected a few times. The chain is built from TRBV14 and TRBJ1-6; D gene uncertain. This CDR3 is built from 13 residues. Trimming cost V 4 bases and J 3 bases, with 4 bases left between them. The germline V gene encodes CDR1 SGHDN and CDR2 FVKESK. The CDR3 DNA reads TGTGCCAGCAGCCCGAACTATAATTCACCCCTCCACTTT. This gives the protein CASSPNYNSPLHF.

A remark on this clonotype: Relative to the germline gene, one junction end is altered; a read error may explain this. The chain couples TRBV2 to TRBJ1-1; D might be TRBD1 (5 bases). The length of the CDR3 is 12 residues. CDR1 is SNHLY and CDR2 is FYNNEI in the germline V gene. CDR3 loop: CASRGVLTETFF. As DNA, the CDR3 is TGTGCCAGCAGGGGGGTCCTCACTGAAACTTTCTTT.

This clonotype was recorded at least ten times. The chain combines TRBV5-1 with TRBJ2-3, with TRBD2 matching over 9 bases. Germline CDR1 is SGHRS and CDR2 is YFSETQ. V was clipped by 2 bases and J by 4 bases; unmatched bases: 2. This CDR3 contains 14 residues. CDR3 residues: CASSFGGRADTQYF. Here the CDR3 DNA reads TGCGCCAGCAGCTTCGGCGGGAGGGCAGATACGCAGTATTTT. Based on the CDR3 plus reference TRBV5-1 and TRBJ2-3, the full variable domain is KAGVTQTPRYLIKTRGQQVTLSCSPISGHRSVSWYQQTPGQGLQFLFEYFSETQRNKGNFPGRFSGRQFSNSRSEMNVSTLELGDSALYLCASSFGGRADTQYFGPGTRLTVL.

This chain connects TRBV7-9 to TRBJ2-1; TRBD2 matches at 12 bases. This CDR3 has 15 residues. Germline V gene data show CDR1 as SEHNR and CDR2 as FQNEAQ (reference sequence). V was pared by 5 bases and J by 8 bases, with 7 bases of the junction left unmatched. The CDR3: CASSAGLAGIDEQFF. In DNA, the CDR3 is TGTGCCAGCAGCGCGGGACTAGCGGGCATCGATGAGCAGTTCTTC. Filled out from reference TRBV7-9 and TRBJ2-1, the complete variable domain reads DTGVSQNPRHKITKRGQNVTFRCDPISEHNRLYWYRQTLGQGPEFLTYFQNEAQLEKSRLLSDRFSAERPKGSFSTLEIQRTEQGDSAMYLCASSAGLAGIDEQFFGPGTRLTVL.

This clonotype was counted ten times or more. The DNA of the CDR3 is TGTGCCAGCAGCACAATGAACACCGGGGAGCTGTTTTTT. It translates to CASSTMNTGELFF. The chain combines TRBV7-9 with TRBJ2-2, with no clear D. CDR1 and CDR2 (germline): SEHNR, FQNEAQ (reference sequence). The ends were cut back, 5 bases at V and 1 base at J, with 5 bases in the middle. The CDR3 covers 13 residues. The full variable domain, its missing parts supplied by reference TRBV7-9 and TRBJ2-2, is DTGVSQNPRHKITKRGQNVTFRCDPISEHNRLYWYRQTLGQGPEFLTYFQNEAQLEKSRLLSDRFSAERPKGSFSTLEIQRTEQGDSAMYLCASSTMNTGELFFGEGSRLTVL.

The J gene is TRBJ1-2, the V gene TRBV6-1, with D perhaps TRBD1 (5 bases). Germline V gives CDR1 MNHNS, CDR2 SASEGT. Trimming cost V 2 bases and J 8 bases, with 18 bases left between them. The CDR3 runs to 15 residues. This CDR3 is CASSEMIRGSNGYTF. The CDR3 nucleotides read TGTGCCAGCAGTGAAATGATCCGGGGGTCTAACGGCTACACCTTC.

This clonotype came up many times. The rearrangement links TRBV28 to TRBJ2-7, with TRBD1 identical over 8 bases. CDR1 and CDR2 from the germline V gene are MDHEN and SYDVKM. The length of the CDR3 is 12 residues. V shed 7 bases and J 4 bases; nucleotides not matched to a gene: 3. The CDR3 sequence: CASTRTGYEQYF. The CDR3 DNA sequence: TGTGCCAGCACCCGGACAGGGTACGAGCAGTACTTC.

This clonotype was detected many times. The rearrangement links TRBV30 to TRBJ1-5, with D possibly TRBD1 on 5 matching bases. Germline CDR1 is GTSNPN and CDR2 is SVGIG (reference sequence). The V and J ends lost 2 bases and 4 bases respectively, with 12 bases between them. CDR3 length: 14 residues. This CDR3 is CAWSITGRNQPQHF. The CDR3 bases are TGTGCCTGGAGTATAACAGGTCGGAATCAGCCCCAGCATTTT.

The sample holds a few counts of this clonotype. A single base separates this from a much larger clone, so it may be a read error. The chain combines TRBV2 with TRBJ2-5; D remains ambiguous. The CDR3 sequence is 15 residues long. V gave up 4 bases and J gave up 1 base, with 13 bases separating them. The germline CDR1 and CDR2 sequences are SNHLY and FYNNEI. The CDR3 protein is CASSGRTGSQETQYF. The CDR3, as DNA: TGTGCCAGCAGTGGGCGGACGGGCAGCCAAGAGACCCAGTACTTC.

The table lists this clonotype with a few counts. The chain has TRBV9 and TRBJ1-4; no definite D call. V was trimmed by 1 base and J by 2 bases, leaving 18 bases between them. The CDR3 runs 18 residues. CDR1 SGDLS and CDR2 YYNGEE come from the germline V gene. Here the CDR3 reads CASSVSPDPPSTNEKLFF. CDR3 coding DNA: TGTGCCAGCAGCGTAAGTCCAGATCCACCCTCCACTAATGAAAAACTGTTTTTT. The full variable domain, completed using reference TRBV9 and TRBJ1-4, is DSGVTQTPKHLITATGQRVTLRCSPRSGDLSVYWYQQSLDQGLQFLIQYYNGEERAKGNILERFSAQQFPDLHSELNLSSLELGDSALYFCASSVSPDPPSTNEKLFFGSGTQLSVL.

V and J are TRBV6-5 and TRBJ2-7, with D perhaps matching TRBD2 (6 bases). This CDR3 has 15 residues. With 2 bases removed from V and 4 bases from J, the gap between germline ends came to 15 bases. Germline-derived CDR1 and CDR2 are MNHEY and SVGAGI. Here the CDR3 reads CASSYPGVGFYEQYF. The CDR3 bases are TGTGCCAGCAGTTACCCGGGAGTTGGGTTTTACGAGCAGTACTTC.